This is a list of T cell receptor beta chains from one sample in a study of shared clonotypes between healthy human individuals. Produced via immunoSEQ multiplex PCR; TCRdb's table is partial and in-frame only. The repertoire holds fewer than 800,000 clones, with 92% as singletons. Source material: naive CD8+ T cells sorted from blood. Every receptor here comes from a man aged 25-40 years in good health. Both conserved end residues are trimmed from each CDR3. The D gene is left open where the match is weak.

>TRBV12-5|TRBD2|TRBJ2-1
ASGSSGSSYNEQF
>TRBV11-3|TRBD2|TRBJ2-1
ASSQPTSGSTGNEQF
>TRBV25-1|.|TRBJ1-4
ASSYLGQWNEKLF
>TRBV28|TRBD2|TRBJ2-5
ASTRGLAGRQETQY
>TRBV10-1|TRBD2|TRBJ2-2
ASSELAGGSNTGELF
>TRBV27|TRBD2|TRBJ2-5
ASRPGTSGKETQY
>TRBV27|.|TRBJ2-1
ASSFNSGGEDEQF
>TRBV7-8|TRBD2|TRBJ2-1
ASSQMTSGSYEGAYNEQF
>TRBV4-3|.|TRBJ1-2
ASSQEGGWASYGYT
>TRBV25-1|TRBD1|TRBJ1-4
ASSDDRGEREKLF
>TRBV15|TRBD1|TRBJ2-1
ATSSDRADEQF
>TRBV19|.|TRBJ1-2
ASGGDTDRWGYT
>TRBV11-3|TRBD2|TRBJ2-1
ASSPGTREPF
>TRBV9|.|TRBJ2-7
ASSVVGGGDEQY
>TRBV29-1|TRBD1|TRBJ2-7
SVVGRSGTGFSYEQY
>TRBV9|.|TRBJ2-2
ASSVAGQNTGELF
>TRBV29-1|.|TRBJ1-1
SVELAGGTEAF
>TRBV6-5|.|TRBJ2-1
ASSQTYSYNEQF
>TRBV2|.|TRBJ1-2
ASNTGADYGYT
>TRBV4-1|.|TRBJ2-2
ASSQVSGNGELF
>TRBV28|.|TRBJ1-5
ASSLIGQADQPQH
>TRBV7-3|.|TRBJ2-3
ASSLALLWREKVADTQY
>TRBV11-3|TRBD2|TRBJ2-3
ASSLAREGQDTQY
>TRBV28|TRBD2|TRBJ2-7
ASSLLVGLSYEQY
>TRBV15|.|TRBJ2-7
ATSSGSNSYEQY
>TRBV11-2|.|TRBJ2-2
ASTHPMTGELF
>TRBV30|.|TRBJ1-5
AWSMGPYSNQPQH
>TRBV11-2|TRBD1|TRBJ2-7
ASSFRDRSYEQY
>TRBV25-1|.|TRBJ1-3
ASSESGLSSGNTIY
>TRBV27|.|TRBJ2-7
ASSFLGSYEQY
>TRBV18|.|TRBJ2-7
ASSPSFSYEQY
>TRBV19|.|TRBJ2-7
ASKLAGTYEQY
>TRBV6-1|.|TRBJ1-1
ASSEAQPNTEAF
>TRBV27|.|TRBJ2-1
ASSRGLYNEQF
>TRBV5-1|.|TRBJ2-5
ASSLAGGAAETQY
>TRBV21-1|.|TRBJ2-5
ASSKADQSPPGTVKETQY
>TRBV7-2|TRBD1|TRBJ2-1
ASTKQGGNDPNEQF
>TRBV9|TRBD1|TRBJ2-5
ASSVGGETGSVSRETQY
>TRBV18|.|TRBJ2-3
ASSPENREASTDTQY
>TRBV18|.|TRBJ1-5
ASSPGWGNQPQH
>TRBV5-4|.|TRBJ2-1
ASSLVPNNEQF
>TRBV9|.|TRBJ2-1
ASSVDRNEQF
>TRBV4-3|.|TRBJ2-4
ASSQEVVGPTWGLAKNIQY
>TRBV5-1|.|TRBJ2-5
ASSLAGSKETQY
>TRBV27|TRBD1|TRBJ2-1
ASSPGDREDNEQF
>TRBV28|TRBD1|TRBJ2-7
ASSRDRAITYEQY
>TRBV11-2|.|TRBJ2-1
ASSPERVAYNEQF
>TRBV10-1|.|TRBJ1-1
ASSESTGNTEAF
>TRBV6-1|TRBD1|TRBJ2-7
ASSPGQDYDEQY
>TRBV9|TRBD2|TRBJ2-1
ASSVGGLAGGPGSYNEQF
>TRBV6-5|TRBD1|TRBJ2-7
ASSSPDRTYEQY
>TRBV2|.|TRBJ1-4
ASRHNEKLF
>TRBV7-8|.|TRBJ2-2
ASSPLGGTVNTGELF
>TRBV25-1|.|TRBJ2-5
ASSGQDSVYQETQY
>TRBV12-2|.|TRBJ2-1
ASRRAGGGLDNEQF
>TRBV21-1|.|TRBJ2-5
ASSKVVSCGRETQY
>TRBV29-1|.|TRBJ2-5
SVDDDRETQY
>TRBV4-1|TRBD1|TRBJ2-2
ASSQDGGQITGELF
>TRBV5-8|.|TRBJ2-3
ASSLGQGPTDTQY
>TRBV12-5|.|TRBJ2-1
ASGPSPVFNEQF